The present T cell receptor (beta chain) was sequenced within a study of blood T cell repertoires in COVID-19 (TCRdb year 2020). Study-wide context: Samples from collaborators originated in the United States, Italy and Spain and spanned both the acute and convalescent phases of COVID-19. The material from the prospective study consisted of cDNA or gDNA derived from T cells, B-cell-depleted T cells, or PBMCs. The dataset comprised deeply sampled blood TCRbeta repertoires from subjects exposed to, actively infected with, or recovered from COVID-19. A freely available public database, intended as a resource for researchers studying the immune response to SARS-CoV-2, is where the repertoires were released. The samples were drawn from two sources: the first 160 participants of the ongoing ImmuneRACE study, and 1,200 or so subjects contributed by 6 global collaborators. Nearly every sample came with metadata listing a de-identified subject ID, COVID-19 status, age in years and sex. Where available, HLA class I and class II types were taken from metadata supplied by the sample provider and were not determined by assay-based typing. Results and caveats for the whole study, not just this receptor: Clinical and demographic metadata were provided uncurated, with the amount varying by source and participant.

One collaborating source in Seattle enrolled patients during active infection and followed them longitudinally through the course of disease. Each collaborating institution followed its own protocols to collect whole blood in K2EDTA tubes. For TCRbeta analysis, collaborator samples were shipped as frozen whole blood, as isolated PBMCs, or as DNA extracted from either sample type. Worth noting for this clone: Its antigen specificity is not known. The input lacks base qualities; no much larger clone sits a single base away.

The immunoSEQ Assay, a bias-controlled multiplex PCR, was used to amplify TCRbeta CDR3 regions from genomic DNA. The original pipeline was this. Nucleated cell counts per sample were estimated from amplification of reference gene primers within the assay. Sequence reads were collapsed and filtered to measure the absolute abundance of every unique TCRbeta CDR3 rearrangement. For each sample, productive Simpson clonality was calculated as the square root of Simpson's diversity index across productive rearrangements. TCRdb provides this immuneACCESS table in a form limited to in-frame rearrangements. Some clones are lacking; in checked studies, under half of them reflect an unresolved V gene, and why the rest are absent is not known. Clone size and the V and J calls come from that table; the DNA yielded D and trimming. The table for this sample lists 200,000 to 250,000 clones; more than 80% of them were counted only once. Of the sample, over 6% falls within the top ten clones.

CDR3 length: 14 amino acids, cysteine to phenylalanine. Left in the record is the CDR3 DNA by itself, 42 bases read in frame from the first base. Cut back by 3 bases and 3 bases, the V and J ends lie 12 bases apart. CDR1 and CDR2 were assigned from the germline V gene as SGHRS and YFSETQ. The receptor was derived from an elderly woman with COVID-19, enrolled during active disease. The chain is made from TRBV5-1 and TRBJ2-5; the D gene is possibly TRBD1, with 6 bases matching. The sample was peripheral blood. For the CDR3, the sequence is CASSSRTVEETQYF. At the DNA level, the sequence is TGCGCCAGCAGCTCCAGGACAGTGGAAGAGACCCAGTACTTC. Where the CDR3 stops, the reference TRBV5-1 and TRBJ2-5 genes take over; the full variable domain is KAGVTQTPRYLIKTRGQQVTLSCSPISGHRSVSWYQQTPGQGLQFLFEYFSETQRNKGNFPGRFSGRQFSNSRSEMNVSTLELGDSALYLCASSSRTVEETQYFGPGTRLLVL.